Detailed here is one T cell receptor (beta chain). Authors' methods: With immunoSEQ giving junction-only sequences and no quality scores, filtering differed. The table came from immunoSEQ multiplex PCR; TCRdb's copy has only in-frame clones and leaves some out. V, J and clone size are those of that table, while D and trimming were read from the DNA. The top ten clones hold 1.5% to 2% of a sample with roughly 2.1 million clones, under 95% of them seen once. The germline V gene encodes CDR1 MNHEY and CDR2 SMNVEV (reference sequence). The CDR3 runs to 13 residues. J gave up 8 bases and V 2 bases, and 2 bases lay outside the gene matches. These data come from a study of shared clonotypes between healthy human individuals. CD45RO-negative, CCR7-selected cells formed the naive CD8 fraction, which excluded terminally differentiated effector memory CD45RA+ cells. All the donors were Caucasian adults who lived in Nashville, Tennessee.

Sequencing was done on a sample of naive CD8+ T cells from PBMCs. V and J are TRBV27 and TRBJ2-4; 8 bases map to TRBD2. The TCR originated in a man aged 18-30 years in good health. Some clones in this sample may be carry-over from other donors' samples. This CDR3 is CASSLVGGDIQYF. The CDR3 DNA reads as TGTGCCAGCAGTTTAGTCGGGGGGGACATTCAGTACTTC.